One sample yielded the 30 T cell receptor beta chains listed below, sequenced in a study of cytomegalovirus exposure and HLA in healthy donors. The study ran its PCR with 60 Vbeta and 13 Jbeta primers. Sequencing was performed with immunoSEQ multiplex PCR; in TCRdb, only in-frame clones are kept and a portion is missing. This table holds about 150,000 clones, over 60% found once. Sequencing was performed on PBMCs. The receptors here all came from a middle-aged man in good health and CMV-seropositive.

The rearrangement joins TRBV6-1 to TRBJ1-2; a weak D match, TRBD1 (6 bases). Germline-derived CDR1 and CDR2 are MNHNS and SASEGT. CDR3 length: 16 residues. V lost 2 bases to trimming and J lost 12 bases, with 25 bases between them. The CDR3 DNA reads as TGTGCCAGCAGTGAAATTAGCATTGGGACAACCCCCCCTAACACCTTC. Protein sequence: CASSEISIGTTPPNTF.

This chain joins TRBV7-2 and TRBJ1-1; 7 positions match TRBD1. This CDR3 is built from 16 residues. Germline lookup yields CDR1 SGHTA and CDR2 FQGNSA. V shed 5 bases and J 0 bases; nucleotides not matched to a gene: 9. The CDR3 reads CASSLETGTMNTEAFF. CDR3 in DNA: TGTGCCAGCAGCCTTGAGACAGGGACAATGAACACTGAAGCTTTCTTT.

The V gene is TRBV5-6, the J gene TRBJ2-1, with a tentative D call TRBD1 (6 bases). CDR1 is SGHDT and CDR2 is YYEEEE in the germline V gene. This CDR3 has 13 residues. With 7 bases removed from V and 10 bases from J, the gap between germline ends came to 18 bases. The CDR3 region has the DNA TGTGCCAGCCAGATAACTAACAGGGACGAGCAGTTCTTC. Translation gives CASQITNRDEQFF.

The gene calls are TRBV2 and TRBJ1-5; no firm D call. V was shortened by 3 bases and J by 2 bases, with 14 bases between the two germline ends. Germline V gene data show CDR1 as SNHLY and CDR2 as FYNNEI. The CDR3 has 16 amino acids. The CDR3 reads CASSERPQRGNQPQHF. The CDR3 nucleotides are TGTGCCAGCAGTGAGAGACCCCAGAGGGGCAATCAGCCCCAGCATTTT.

The rearrangement uses TRBV9 and TRBJ1-4, with D possibly matching TRBD1 (6 bases). CDR1 is SGDLS and CDR2 is YYNGEE in the germline V gene. This CDR3 region has 15 residues. V lost 4 bases and J 7 bases, leaving 17 bases between the germline ends. The CDR3 region has the DNA TGTGCCAGCAGCCCTATGGGGGCTGGGATTGAAAAACTGTTTTTT. This codes for CASSPMGAGIEKLFF. The full variable domain, rest sourced from reference TRBV9 and TRBJ1-4, is DSGVTQTPKHLITATGQRVTLRCSPRSGDLSVYWYQQSLDQGLQFLIQYYNGEERAKGNILERFSAQQFPDLHSELNLSSLELGDSALYFCASSPMGAGIEKLFFGSGTQLSVL.

V and J are TRBV5-1 and TRBJ2-1; D might be TRBD1 (5 bases). CDR3 length: 15 residues. CDR1 is SGHRS and CDR2 is YFSETQ in the germline V gene. Between the trimmed V and J ends, which lost 0 bases and 6 bases, there was a span of 13 bases. The CDR3 coding sequence is TGCGCCAGCAGCTTGGTCGTCGTCCAGGGCAATGAGCAGTTCTTC. Its protein is CASSLVVVQGNEQFF.

Points on this clone: One end of the junction fails to match germline, which may point to a read error. The V and J genes are TRBV7-9 and TRBJ2-7, with D perhaps matching TRBD1 (7 bases). This CDR3 region has 14 residues. The germline gives CDR1 SEHNR, CDR2 FQNEAQ (reference sequence). The CDR3 spells CSSSPQGGGYEQYF. The CDR3 DNA is TGTTCCAGCAGCCCGCAGGGGGGTGGCTACGAGCAGTACTTC. Full variable domain (outside the CDR3, taken from reference TRBV7-9 and TRBJ2-7): DTGVSQNPRHKITKRGQNVTFRCDPISEHNRLYWYRQTLGQGPEFLTYFQNEAQLEKSRLLSDRFSAERPKGSFSTLEIQRTEQGDSAMYLCSSSPQGGGYEQYFGPGTRLTVT.

The J gene is TRBJ1-2, the V gene TRBV30; D unresolved. The germline V gene has CDR1 GTSNPN and CDR2 SVGIG (reference sequence). The V and J ends lost 1 base and 2 bases respectively, with 8 bases between them. The CDR3 sequence is 13 residues long. The CDR3 sequence is CAWSAAPNYGYTF. The CDR3 nucleotides read TGTGCCTGGAGTGCCGCGCCGAACTATGGCTACACCTTC.

V usage is TRBV13 and J usage is TRBJ1-2; TRBD1 is a possible D gene (5 bases). The germline V gene has CDR1 PRHDT and CDR2 FYEKMQ (reference sequence). V lost 0 bases and J lost 7, with 9 bases in between. The CDR3 sequence is 13 residues long. CDR3 sequence (DNA): TGTGCCAGCAGCTTAGGCAGGACATTTGGCTACACCTTC. It codes for CASSLGRTFGYTF. Full variable domain (outside the CDR3, taken from reference TRBV13 and TRBJ1-2): AAGVIQSPRHLIKEKRETATLKCYPIPRHDTVYWYQQGPGQDPQFLISFYEKMQSDKGSIPDRFSAQQFSDYHSELNMSSLELGDSALYFCASSLGRTFGYTFGSGTRLTVV.

V and J are TRBV28 and TRBJ1-1; D is ambiguous. The CDR3 totals 14 residues. The V gene lost 3 bases and the J gene lost 5 bases, with 13 bases spanning the gap. Germline V lookup: CDR1 MDHEN, CDR2 SYDVKM. The CDR3 spells CASSFPGWKTEAFF. CDR3 in DNA: TGTGCCAGCAGTTTTCCGGGTTGGAAAACTGAAGCTTTCTTT.

The chain employs TRBV5-4 and TRBJ2-7; D may be TRBD2 (6 bases). Germline-derived CDR1 and CDR2 are SGHNT and YYREEE (reference sequence). Trimming stripped 1 base from V and 3 bases from J, with 14 bases between. This CDR3 contains 15 residues. CDR3 sequence (DNA): TGTGCCAGCAGCTTGTGGGCGGGATACAACTACGAGCAGTACTTC. Its translation: CASSLWAGYNYEQYF. Drawing the rest from reference TRBV5-4 and TRBJ2-7, the complete variable domain is ETGVTQSPTHLIKTRGQQVTLRCSSQSGHNTVSWYQQALGQGPQFIFQYYREEENGRGNFPPRFSGLQFPNYSSELNVNALELDDSALYLCASSLWAGYNYEQYFGPGTRLTVT.

This clone was counted a single time. The V and J genes are TRBV7-9 and TRBJ1-1, with D possibly being TRBD1 (6 bases). V lost 5 bases and J lost 7, with 20 bases in between. Germline assignment: CDR1 SEHNR and CDR2 FQNEAQ (reference sequence). CDR3 length: 15 amino acids. The CDR3 bases are TGTGCCAGCAGCCCCTGGCGAGCCCGGGACAATGAAGCTTTCTTT. Translation: CASSPWRARDNEAFF.

The chain is built from TRBV28 and TRBJ2-5, with D perhaps matching TRBD1 (5 bases). CDR3 length equals 15 residues. CDR1 is MDHEN and CDR2 is SYDVKM in the germline V gene. V lost 8 bases to trimming and J lost 3 bases, with 19 bases between them. This CDR3 is CASGSKTVGKETQYF. CDR3 DNA sequence: TGTGCCAGCGGAAGTAAGACAGTAGGCAAAGAGACCCAGTACTTC.

This clone was found once. V gene TRBV18 combines with J gene TRBJ2-5; 8 bases match TRBD1. The CDR3 totals 17 residues. The germline gives CDR1 KGHSH, CDR2 LQKENI. V trimming: 5 bases; J trimming: 1 base; junction bases outside the gene matches: 12. The CDR3 is CASSADRGSYLQETQYF. CDR3 DNA sequence: TGTGCCAGCTCAGCAGACAGGGGCTCTTACCTCCAAGAGACCCAGTACTTC.

This chain uses TRBV21-1 with TRBJ2-1; the table names TRBD2, a call not compared with the DNA. TRBV21-1 is noted as a pseudogene. This CDR3 is built from 15 residues. CDR3 sequence (DNA): TGTGCCAGCAGGACGACCGGGACTAGCATTAATGAGCAGTTCTTC. This translates into CASRTTGTSINEQFF.

This clone appeared once. CDR3 in DNA: TGTGCCAGCAGTTTTAGTTCCGGCAGGGGGCGGGTGCAGTACTTC. It is translated as CASSFSSGRGRVQYF. The rearrangement uses TRBV28 and TRBJ2-7, with 8 positions matching TRBD1. Germline CDR1 and CDR2: MDHEN and SYDVKM. The CDR3 spans 15 residues. V shed 3 bases, J shed 9 bases, and the junction held 13 bases outside the gene matches.

The chain uses TRBV2 and TRBJ2-7; 7 bases line up with TRBD1. CDR3 size: 14 residues. The trim removed 8 bases at V and 2 bases at J, leaving 9 bases unmatched. CDR1 SNHLY and CDR2 FYNNEI come from the germline V gene. The CDR3 coding sequence is TGTGCCAGCGAACAGGGGCTTTTGGCCTACGAGCAGTACTTC. Translated, it gives CASEQGLLAYEQYF.

This clone has just a few counts. This chain connects TRBV5-5 to TRBJ2-7, with D perhaps matching TRBD1 (6 bases). The CDR3 is 12 residues long. CDR1 and CDR2 (germline): SGHKS, YYEKEE (reference sequence). The V gene lost 3 bases and the J gene lost 6 bases, with 10 bases spanning the gap. The CDR3 is CASSWLQGEQYF. For the CDR3, the DNA is TGTGCCAGCAGCTGGCTACAGGGCGAGCAGTACTTC.

V is TRBV19 and J is TRBJ2-2, with 10 bases identical to TRBD2. CDR3 length equals 18 residues. V shed 3 bases, J shed 5 bases, and the junction held 12 bases outside the gene matches. CDR1 is LNHDA, CDR2 SQIVND, per germline (reference sequence). CDR3 DNA: TGTGCCAGTAGTATTAGAGTCCTAGCGGGAGTTCAGACCGGGGAGCTGTTTTTT. Protein sequence: CASSIRVLAGVQTGELFF.

This clone appeared once. Here the CDR3 DNA reads TGTGCCAGCAGTTACTCGAGGTGGCAGCCCCAGCATTTT. Translated: CASSYSRWQPQHF. This chain joins TRBV6-5 and TRBJ1-5, with no clear D. The CDR3 is made up of 13 amino acids. The V end was cut by 0 bases, the J end by 7 bases, with 7 bases between. CDR1 MNHEY and CDR2 SVGAGI come from the germline V gene.

This clone was picked up a small number of times. This rearrangement joins TRBV29-1 to TRBJ2-7; 8 bases are shared with TRBD1. Germline V gene lookup returns CDR1 SQVTM and CDR2 ANQGSEA. The length of the CDR3 is 11 residues. V shed 7 bases and J 5 bases; nucleotides not matched to a gene: 4. This CDR3 is CSAQTGDEQYF. The CDR3 DNA reads as TGCAGCGCCCAGACAGGGGACGAGCAGTACTTC.

The rearrangement links TRBV5-4 to TRBJ1-2; D gene uncertain. Germline loops: CDR1 SGHNT, CDR2 YYREEE (reference sequence). The CDR3 is made up of 15 amino acids. Trimming pared 1 base from V and 2 bases from J, leaving 12 bases between. The CDR3 loop is CASSLSYGVNYGYTF. The CDR3 DNA is TGTGCCAGCAGCTTGAGTTACGGGGTAAACTATGGCTACACCTTC. The full variable domain, rest sourced from reference TRBV5-4 and TRBJ1-2, is ETGVTQSPTHLIKTRGQQVTLRCSSQSGHNTVSWYQQALGQGPQFIFQYYREEENGRGNFPPRFSGLQFPNYSSELNVNALELDDSALYLCASSLSYGVNYGYTFGSGTRLTVV.

The V gene is TRBV19, the J gene TRBJ2-3, with D unresolved. Per the germline V gene, CDR1 is LNHDA and CDR2 is SQIVND (reference sequence). Trimming cost V 1 base and J 3 bases, with 2 bases left between them. The CDR3 spans 12 residues. The CDR3 DNA follows: TGTGCCAGTAGTATAGTAACAGATACGCAGTATTTT. Translated: CASSIVTDTQYF. Filled out from reference TRBV19 and TRBJ2-3, the complete variable domain reads DGGITQSPKYLFRKEGQNVTLSCEQNLNHDAMYWYRQDPGQGLRLIYYSQIVNDFQKGDIAEGYSVSREKKESFPLTVTSAQKNPTAFYLCASSIVTDTQYFGPGTRLTVL.

The CDR3 region has the DNA TGTGCCAGCAGACCTGGATTACGGGGGGAATTAGCTGAAGCTTTCTTT. Translating gives CASRPGLRGELAEAFF. The chain recombines TRBV7-2 with TRBJ1-1, with a weak D call TRBD1 (5 bases). Germline lookup yields CDR1 SGHTA and CDR2 FQGNSA. Between the trimmed V and J ends, which lost 6 bases and 6 bases, there was a span of 23 bases. The CDR3 is 16 residues long.

This clone turned up a few times. CDR3 bases: TGCGCCAGCAGCTTACAGGGGGCCTACGAGCAGTACTTC. As protein: CASSLQGAYEQYF. V and J are TRBV5-1 and TRBJ2-7, with 8 bases fitting TRBD1. Germline V CDR1 and CDR2: SGHRS, YFSETQ. The CDR3 has 13 amino acids. J gave up 2 bases and V 2 bases, and 0 bases lay outside the gene matches.

This chain connects TRBV5-4 to TRBJ2-7; a possible D gene is TRBD2 (5 bases). V lost 3 bases to trimming and J lost 3 bases, with 13 bases between them. The length of the CDR3 is 14 residues. CDR1 SGHNT and CDR2 YYREEE come from the germline V gene (reference sequence). The CDR3 DNA follows: TGTGCCAGCAGCTCCAGGACTTCTAGCTACGAGCAGTACTTC. Amino acids: CASSSRTSSYEQYF. Based on the CDR3 plus reference TRBV5-4 and TRBJ2-7, the full variable domain is ETGVTQSPTHLIKTRGQQVTLRCSSQSGHNTVSWYQQALGQGPQFIFQYYREEENGRGNFPPRFSGLQFPNYSSELNVNALELDDSALYLCASSSRTSSYEQYFGPGTRLTVT.

The chain uses TRBV10-3 and TRBJ1-1; 8 bases agree with TRBD1. Germline CDR1 ENHRY, CDR2 SYGVKD. After removal of 7 bases from V and 5 bases from J, the junction contained 9 bases not matched to a gene. This CDR3 spans 14 amino acids. Here the CDR3 reads CAITGQGIMTEAFF. The CDR3, as DNA: TGTGCCATCACCGGACAGGGAATAATGACTGAAGCTTTCTTT.

V usage is TRBV7-8 and J usage is TRBJ1-5; TRBD1 agrees at 8 bases. The length of the CDR3 is 15 residues. The germline V gene encodes CDR1 SGHVS and CDR2 FQNEAQ. The V and J ends lost 4 bases and 6 bases, in that order; junction bases with no gene match: 8. The CDR3 region has the DNA TGTGCCAGCAGCTCCGATGGACAGGGTCGTCAGCCCCAGCATTTT. It codes for CASSSDGQGRQPQHF.

This clone was counted a single time. The chain employs TRBV7-8 and TRBJ2-7; 9 bases align to TRBD1. The germline V gene has CDR1 SGHVS and CDR2 FQNEAQ. This CDR3 region has 14 residues. Trimming cost V 2 bases and J 3 bases; bases outside gene matches: 2. The DNA of the CDR3 is TGTGCCAGCAGCTTAACGGACAGGGGCTACGAGCAGTACTTC. This translates into CASSLTDRGYEQYF.

This clone was seen only a few times. This chain joins TRBV29-1 and TRBJ2-5; TRBD1 might be the D (6 bases). Trimming removed 8 bases from V and 2 bases from J, with 15 bases in between. CDR3 size: 13 residues. In germline, CDR1 is SQVTM, CDR2 ANQGSEA. This chain's CDR3 is CSLSRDTQETQYF. CDR3 in DNA: TGCAGCCTCTCGAGGGACACGCAAGAGACCCAGTACTTC.